One and the same sample provided the 27 T cell receptor beta chains below, sequenced in a study of blood T cell repertoires in COVID-19. Generated by immunoSEQ multiplex PCR, the TCRdb table keeps only in-frame clones and is missing some. The table lists 30,000 to 50,000 clones, more than 65% of them singletons, with 20% to 30% in the top ten. The specimen was peripheral blood. Receptors were obtained from a man in his sixties or seventies with acute or convalescent COVID-19.

The V gene is TRBV12-5, the J gene TRBJ1-3; possible D gene TRBD1, 6 bases. Trimming cost V 5 bases and J 1 base, with 6 bases left between them. CDR1 and CDR2 (germline): LGHNT, FRNRAP. The CDR3 loop spans 13 amino acids. The CDR3 sequence: CASGTGSGNTIYF. The CDR3 DNA reads as TGTGCTAGTGGTACAGGGTCTGGAAACACCATATATTTT.

Notes on this clone: The junction departs from the called germline gene at one end, perhaps through a read error. The chain employs TRBV7-7 and TRBJ2-1; 13 bases are a match to TRBD2. The CDR3 has 15 residues. Per the germline V gene, CDR1 is SSHAT and CDR2 is FNYEAQ (reference sequence). The CDR3 reads CASSPGLAGVNEQFF. DNA for the CDR3: TGTGCTAGCAGCCCAGGACTAGCGGGAGTCAATGAGCAGTTCTTC.

J is TRBJ2-4 and V is TRBV19; 7 bases are shared with TRBD2. Germline loops: CDR1 LNHDA, CDR2 SQIVND (reference sequence). The length of the CDR3 is 13 residues. V gave up 7 bases and J gave up 8 bases; unmatched junction bases: 8. The CDR3 DNA follows: TGTGCCAGTAACGCGGGAGTGGAGGACATTCAGTACTTC. This sequence encodes CASNAGVEDIQYF.

The V and J genes are TRBV28 and TRBJ2-1; weak D call: TRBD2 (5 bases). The germline CDR1 and CDR2 sequences are MDHEN and SYDVKM. The CDR3 is 11 residues long. Trimming removed 5 bases from V and 7 bases from J, with 6 bases in between. CDR3 protein: CASSRGNEQFF. The CDR3 DNA sequence: TGTGCCAGCAGTCGGGGTAATGAGCAGTTCTTC.

The chain employs TRBV7-3 and TRBJ2-1, with a tentative D call TRBD2 (7 bases). The V end was cut by 7 bases, the J end by 9 bases, with 16 bases between. The CDR3 extends over 13 amino acids. CDR1 is SGHTA, CDR2 FQGTGA, per germline. The DNA for the CDR3 is TGTGCCAGCACAACGGGGGGCTTGGGTGAGCAGTTCTTC. Protein: CASTTGGLGEQFF.

The chain is built from TRBV28 and TRBJ2-1, with a weak D call TRBD2 (6 bases). V lost 6 bases, J lost 7 bases, and 16 bases lay in between. The CDR3 contains 14 residues. Germline V CDR1 and CDR2: MDHEN, SYDVKM. The CDR3 DNA sequence: TGTGCCAGCAGGGACCTTCTAGCGCGGAATGAGCAGTTCTTC. Translation gives CASRDLLARNEQFF.

A single count supports this clone. The J gene is TRBJ1-4, the V gene TRBV3-1 (or the pseudogene TRBV3-2); 9 bases fit TRBD1. The germline V gene encodes CDR1 LGHDT and CDR2 YNNKEL (reference sequence). The V segment lost 1 base and the J segment 6 bases; nucleotides outside the gene matches: 0. The CDR3 totals 14 residues. The CDR3 region is CASSQGDRDEKLFF. The CDR3 DNA reads as TGTGCCAGCAGCCAAGGGGACAGGGATGAAAAACTGTTTTTT.

The chain couples TRBV6-1 to TRBJ1-4; D unresolved. Germline lookup yields CDR1 MNHNS and CDR2 SASEGT. The CDR3 totals 18 residues. The V end lost 2 bases, the J end lost 0 bases, and 16 bases lay between the germline ends. The CDR3 region has the DNA TGTGCCAGCAGTGAATGGCGGGGAGGAGGTGCAACTAATGAAAAACTGTTTTTT. This sequence encodes CASSEWRGGGATNEKLFF.

The chain links TRBV6-2 or TRBV6-3 to TRBJ1-1, with a tentative D call TRBD1 (6 bases). The CDR3 has 13 amino acids. Germline CDR1 reads MNHEY; CDR2 reads SVGEGT. V was clipped by 4 bases and J by 3 bases, with 9 bases between them. The CDR3, as DNA: TGTGCCAGCAGTTCGTACAGGGACACTGAAGCTTTCTTT. It codes for CASSSYRDTEAFF.

The genes are TRBV24-1 and TRBJ1-2, with D perhaps matching TRBD1 (5 bases). Between the trimmed V and J ends, which lost 11 bases and 4 bases, there was a span of 16 bases. The CDR3 covers 13 residues. Germline CDR1 is KGHDR and CDR2 is SFDVKD. CDR3 sequence reads: CAIGTGSPYGYTF. In DNA, the CDR3 is TGTGCCATCGGGACCGGGAGCCCCTATGGCTACACCTTC.

This clone came up once. This rearrangement joins TRBV6-2 or TRBV6-3 to TRBJ1-1, with D uncertain. Germline-derived CDR1 and CDR2 are MNHEY and SVGEGT. Trimming cost V 6 bases and J 1 base, with 9 bases left between them. This CDR3 contains 13 residues. The CDR3 sequence: CASSPGGNTEAFF. In nucleotides, the CDR3 is TGTGCCAGCAGCCCCGGTGGGAACACTGAAGCTTTCTTT.

This clone was counted once. The rearrangement uses TRBV7-2 and TRBJ2-7; 7 positions match TRBD2. From germline, CDR1 is SGHTA and CDR2 FQGNSA. The V and J ends lost 2 bases and 1 base, in that order; junction bases with no gene match: 8. CDR3 size: 16 residues. The CDR3 reads CASSLWLAGASYEQYF. CDR3 nucleotide sequence: TGTGCCAGCAGCTTATGGTTAGCGGGCGCGTCCTACGAGCAGTACTTC.

The chain links TRBV14 to TRBJ2-7, with D maybe TRBD2 (5 bases). The CDR3 length is 17 residues. With 1 base removed from V and 2 bases from J, the gap between germline ends came to 18 bases. Germline-derived CDR1 and CDR2 are SGHDN and FVKESK. The DNA of the CDR3 is TGTGCCAGCAGCCAAGGGGCTAGCTCCGCGGTGCCCTACGAGCAGTACTTC. Translating it yields CASSQGASSAVPYEQYF.

This clone was picked up one time. The genes are TRBV27 and TRBJ2-1; D gene uncertain. The CDR3 loop spans 13 amino acids. CDR1 is MNHEY and CDR2 is SMNVEV in the germline V gene (reference sequence). V was cut by 5 bases and J by 8 bases, with 13 bases left in between. CDR3 nucleotide sequence: TGTGCCAGCAGTATCCCACCCCGGTATGAGCAGTTCTTC. It translates to CASSIPPRYEQFF.

V gene TRBV5-4 combines with J gene TRBJ2-1; 7 nucleotides line up with TRBD1. There are 13 residues in the CDR3. The germline CDR1 and CDR2 sequences are SGHNT and YYREEE (reference sequence). The ends lost 1 base at V and 8 bases at J; junction bases unmatched: 3. The CDR3 DNA reads as TGTGCCAGCAGCTTGACAGGGGTGGATGAGCAGTTCTTC. As protein: CASSLTGVDEQFF.

The V and J genes are TRBV28 and TRBJ2-1; 7 nucleotides align to TRBD2. The J segment lost 2 bases and the V segment lost 7 bases, leaving 11 bases of the junction unmatched. The length of the CDR3 is 16 residues. The V gene's germline CDR1 is MDHEN and CDR2 SYDVKM. CDR3 DNA: TGTGCCAGCAATGGGGTGTCTAGCGGTGCCTACAATGAGCAGTTCTTC. Translated: CASNGVSSGAYNEQFF.

The rearrangement links TRBV11-2 to TRBJ2-5; D gene uncertain. Trimming shortened V by 4 bases and J by 0 bases, and 6 bases separated the two germline ends. CDR1 and CDR2 from the germline V gene are SGHAT and FQNNGV. This CDR3 contains 13 residues. The chain's CDR3 is CASSSRYQETQYF. Written as DNA, the CDR3 is TGTGCCAGCAGCTCCAGGTACCAAGAGACCCAGTACTTC.

This sequence joins TRBV5-1 and TRBJ2-1; a weak D match, TRBD2 (7 bases). Trimming removed 7 bases from V and 1 base from J, with 15 bases in between. The CDR3 sequence is 15 residues long. The germline V gene has CDR1 SGHRS and CDR2 YFSETQ. CDR3 protein: CASASGGGSYNEQFF. The CDR3 nucleotides read TGCGCCAGCGCTAGCGGAGGGGGGTCCTACAATGAGCAGTTCTTC.

This clone was seen a few times. V usage is TRBV5-1 and J usage is TRBJ2-3, with 13 bases matching TRBD2. CDR3 length equals 16 residues. V dropped 3 bases and J dropped 3; count of bases not matched to a gene: 4. Germline loops: CDR1 SGHRS, CDR2 YFSETQ. CDR3 region: CASSSQGLAGTDTQYF. The CDR3, as DNA: TGCGCCAGCAGCTCACAGGGACTAGCGGGAACAGATACGCAGTATTTT.

V usage is TRBV12-5 and J usage is TRBJ2-3; 14 nucleotides match TRBD2. This CDR3 contains 16 residues. V lost 6 bases and J lost 6; bases outside the gene matches: 8. The germline CDR1 and CDR2 sequences are LGHNT and FRNRAP. CDR3 loop: CASGPGLAGATDTQYF. Here the CDR3 DNA reads TGTGCTAGTGGGCCGGGACTAGCGGGAGCTACGGATACGCAGTATTTT. The complete variable domain, with remaining parts taken from reference TRBV12-5 and TRBJ2-3, reads DARVTQTPRHKVTEMGQEVTMRCQPILGHNTVFWYRQTMMQGLELLAYFRNRAPLDDSGMPKDRFSAEMPDATLATLKIQPSEPRDSAVYFCASGPGLAGATDTQYFGPGTRLTVL.

The rearrangement joins TRBV28 to TRBJ2-2; D may be TRBD1 (5 bases). V gave up 7 bases and J gave up 7 bases, with 16 bases separating them. CDR1 and CDR2 (germline): MDHEN, SYDVKM. This CDR3 region has 14 residues. CDR3 sequence reads: CASTPAQGFGELFF. The CDR3 nucleotides read TGTGCCAGCACCCCTGCCCAGGGCTTCGGGGAGCTGTTTTTT.

The chain recombines TRBV12-5 with TRBJ2-3; unclear D gene. The germline V gene encodes CDR1 LGHNT and CDR2 FRNRAP. V was trimmed by 4 bases and J by 4 bases, leaving 9 bases between them. CDR3 length equals 13 residues. The CDR3 here is CASGYSAADTQYF. In nucleotides, the CDR3 is TGTGCTAGTGGTTATTCGGCGGCAGATACGCAGTATTTT.

The V and J genes are TRBV5-6 and TRBJ1-6; no clear D gene. The CDR3 has 16 residues. The V gene's germline CDR1 is SGHDT and CDR2 YYEEEE. V lost 4 bases to trimming and J lost 7 bases, with 18 bases between them. CDR3 DNA sequence: TGTGCCAGCAGCCCCCTAAAGAGAATCGGGAATTCACCCCTCCACTTT. Its protein product is CASSPLKRIGNSPLHF.

This chain uses TRBV19 with TRBJ2-1; the match to TRBD2 covers 7 bases. The V segment lost 1 base and the J segment 7 bases; nucleotides outside the gene matches: 10. The CDR3 has 16 residues. Germline V gene lookup returns CDR1 LNHDA and CDR2 SQIVND (reference sequence). The CDR3 sequence: CASSIARLVGGNEQFF. Here the CDR3 DNA reads TGTGCCAGTAGTATAGCAAGGCTAGTGGGGGGGAATGAGCAGTTCTTC.

The DNA of the CDR3 is TGTGCCAGTAGTACAGGGGAGAATTCACCCCTCCACTTT. Its translation: CASSTGENSPLHF. The chain joins TRBV19 to TRBJ1-6, with D possibly matching TRBD1 (6 bases). The CDR3 contains 13 residues. Germline V gives CDR1 LNHDA, CDR2 SQIVND (reference sequence). The V end was cut by 4 bases, the J end by 7 bases, with 8 bases between.

In DNA, the CDR3 is TGCAGCCCTATCGACCAAGAGACCCAGTACTTC. This gives the protein CSPIDQETQYF. The chain couples TRBV20-1 to TRBJ2-5; D uncertain. CDR1 DFQATT and CDR2 SNEGSKA come from the germline V gene (reference sequence). The length of the CDR3 is 11 residues.

This clone has a single count. CDR3 sequence: CASSQGLANNEQFF. DNA for the CDR3: TGTGCCAGCAGCCAAGGACTAGCGAACAATGAGCAGTTCTTC. The chain uses TRBV3-1 (or the pseudogene TRBV3-2) and TRBJ2-1, with 8 bases aligning to TRBD2. J gave up 5 bases and V 1 base, and 1 base lay outside the gene matches. The CDR3 length is 14 residues. Germline assignment: CDR1 LGHDT and CDR2 YNNKEL (reference sequence).